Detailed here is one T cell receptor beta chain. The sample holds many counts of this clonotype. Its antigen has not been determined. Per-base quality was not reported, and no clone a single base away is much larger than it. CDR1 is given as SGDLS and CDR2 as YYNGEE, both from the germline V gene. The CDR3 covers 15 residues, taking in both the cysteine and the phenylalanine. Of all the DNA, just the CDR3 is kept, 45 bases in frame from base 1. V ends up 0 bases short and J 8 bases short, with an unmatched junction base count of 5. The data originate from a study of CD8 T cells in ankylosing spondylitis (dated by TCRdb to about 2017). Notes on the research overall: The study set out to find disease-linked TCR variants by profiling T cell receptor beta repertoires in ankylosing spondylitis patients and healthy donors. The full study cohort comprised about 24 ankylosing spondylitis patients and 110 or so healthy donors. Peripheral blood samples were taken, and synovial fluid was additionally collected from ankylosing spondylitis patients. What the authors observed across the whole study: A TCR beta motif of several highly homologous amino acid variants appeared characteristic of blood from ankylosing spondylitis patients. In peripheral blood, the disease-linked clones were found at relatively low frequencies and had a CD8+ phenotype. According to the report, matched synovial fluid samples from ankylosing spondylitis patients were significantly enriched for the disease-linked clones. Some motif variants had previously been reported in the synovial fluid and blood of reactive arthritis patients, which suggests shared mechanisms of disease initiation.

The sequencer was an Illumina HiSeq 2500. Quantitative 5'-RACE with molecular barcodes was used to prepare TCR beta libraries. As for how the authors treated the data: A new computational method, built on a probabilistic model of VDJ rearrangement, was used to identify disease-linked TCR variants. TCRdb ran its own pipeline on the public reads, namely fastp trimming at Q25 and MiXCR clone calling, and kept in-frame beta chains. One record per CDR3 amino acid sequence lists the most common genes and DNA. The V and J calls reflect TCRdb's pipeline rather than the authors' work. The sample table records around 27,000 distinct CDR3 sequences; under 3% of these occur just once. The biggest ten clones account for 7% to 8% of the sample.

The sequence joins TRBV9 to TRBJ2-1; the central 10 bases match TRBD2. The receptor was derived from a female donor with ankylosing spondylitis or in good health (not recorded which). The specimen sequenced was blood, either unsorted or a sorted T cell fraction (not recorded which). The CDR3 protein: CASSVGSGGMYEQFF. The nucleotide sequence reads TGTGCCAGCAGCGTAGGTAGCGGGGGGATGTATGAGCAGTTCTTC.